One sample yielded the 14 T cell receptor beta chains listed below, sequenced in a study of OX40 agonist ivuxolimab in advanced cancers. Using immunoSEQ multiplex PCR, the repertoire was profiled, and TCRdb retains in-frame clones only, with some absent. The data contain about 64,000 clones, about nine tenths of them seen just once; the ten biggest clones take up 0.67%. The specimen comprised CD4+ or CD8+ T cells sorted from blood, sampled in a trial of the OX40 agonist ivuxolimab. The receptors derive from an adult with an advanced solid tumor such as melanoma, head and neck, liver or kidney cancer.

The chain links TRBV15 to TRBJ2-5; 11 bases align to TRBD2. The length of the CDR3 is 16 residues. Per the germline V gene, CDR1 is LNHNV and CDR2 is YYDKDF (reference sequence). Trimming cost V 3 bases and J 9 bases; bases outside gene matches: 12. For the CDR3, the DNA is TGTGCCACCAGCAGGACCATCCGCACTAGCGGGAGTCCCCAGTACTTC. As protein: CATSRTIRTSGSPQYF.

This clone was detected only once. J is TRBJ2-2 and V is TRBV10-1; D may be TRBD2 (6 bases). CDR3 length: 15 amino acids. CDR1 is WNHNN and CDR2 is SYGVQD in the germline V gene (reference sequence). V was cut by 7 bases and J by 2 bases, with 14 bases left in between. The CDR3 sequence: CASNRRAVNTGELFF. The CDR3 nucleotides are TGCGCCAGCAATCGGAGGGCCGTTAACACCGGGGAGCTGTTTTTT.

The CDR3 here is CAWRTQGQIPHEQYF. The CDR3 coding sequence is TGTGCCTGGCGAACGCAAGGACAGATTCCTCACGAGCAGTACTTC. This chain uses TRBV30 with TRBJ2-7; tentatively, D is TRBD1 (6 bases). CDR1 and CDR2 (germline): GTSNPN, SVGIG (reference sequence). The CDR3 length is 15 residues. V lost 5 bases, J lost 5 bases, and 22 bases lay in between. Looking up the rest from reference TRBV30 and TRBJ2-7 gives the full variable domain: SQTIHQWPATLVQPVGSPLSLECTVEGTSNPNLYWYRQAAGRGLQLLFYSVGIGQISSEVPQNLSASRPQDRQFILSSKKLLLSDSGFYLCAWRTQGQIPHEQYFGPGTRLTVT.

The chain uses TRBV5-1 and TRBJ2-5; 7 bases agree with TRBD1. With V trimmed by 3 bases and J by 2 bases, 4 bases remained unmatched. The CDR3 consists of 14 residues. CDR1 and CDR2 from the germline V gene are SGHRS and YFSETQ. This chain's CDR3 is CASSWTGTQETQYF. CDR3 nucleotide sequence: TGCGCCAGCAGCTGGACAGGTACTCAAGAGACCCAGTACTTC.

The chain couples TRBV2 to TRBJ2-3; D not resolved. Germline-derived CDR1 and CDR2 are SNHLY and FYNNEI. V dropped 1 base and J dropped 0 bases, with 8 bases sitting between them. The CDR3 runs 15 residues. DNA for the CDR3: TGTGCCAGCAGTGAAGGGGGTCTGAGCACAGATACGCAGTATTTT. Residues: CASSEGGLSTDTQYF.

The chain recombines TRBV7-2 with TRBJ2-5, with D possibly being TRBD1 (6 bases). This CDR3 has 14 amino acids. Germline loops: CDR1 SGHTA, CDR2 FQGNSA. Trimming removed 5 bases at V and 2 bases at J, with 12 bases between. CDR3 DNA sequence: TGTGCCAGCAGCCCTCAGACAGGACAAGAGACCCAGTACTTC. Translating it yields CASSPQTGQETQYF.

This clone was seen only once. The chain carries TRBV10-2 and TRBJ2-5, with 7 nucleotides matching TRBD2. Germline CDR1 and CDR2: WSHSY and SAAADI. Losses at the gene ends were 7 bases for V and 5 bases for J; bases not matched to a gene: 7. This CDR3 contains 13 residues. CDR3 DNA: TGCGCCAGCAAGGCGGGAGTTGGGGAGACCCAGTACTTC. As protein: CASKAGVGETQYF.

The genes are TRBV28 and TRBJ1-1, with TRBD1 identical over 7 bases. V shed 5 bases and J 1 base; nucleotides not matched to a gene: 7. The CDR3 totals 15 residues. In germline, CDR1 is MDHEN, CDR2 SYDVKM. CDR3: CASSPSRGRNTEAFF. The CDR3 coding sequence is TGTGCCAGCAGTCCCTCAAGGGGGCGGAACACTGAAGCTTTCTTT.

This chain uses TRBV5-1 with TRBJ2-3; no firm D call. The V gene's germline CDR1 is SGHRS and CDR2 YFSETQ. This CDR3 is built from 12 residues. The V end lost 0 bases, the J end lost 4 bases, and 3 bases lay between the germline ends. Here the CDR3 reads CASSLAADTQYF. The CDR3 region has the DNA TGCGCCAGCAGCTTGGCGGCAGATACGCAGTATTTT.

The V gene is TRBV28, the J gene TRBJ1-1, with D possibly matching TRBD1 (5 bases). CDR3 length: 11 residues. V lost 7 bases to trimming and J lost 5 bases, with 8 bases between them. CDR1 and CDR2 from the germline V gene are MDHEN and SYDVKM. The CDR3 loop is CASTRGTEAFF. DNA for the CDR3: TGTGCCAGCACGCGGGGGACTGAAGCTTTCTTT.

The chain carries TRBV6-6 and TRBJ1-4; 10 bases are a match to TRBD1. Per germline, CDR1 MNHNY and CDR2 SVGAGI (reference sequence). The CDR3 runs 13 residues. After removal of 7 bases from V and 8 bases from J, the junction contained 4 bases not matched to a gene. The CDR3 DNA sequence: TGTGCCAGCAAAGGGACAGGGGAGGAAAAACTGTTTTTT. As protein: CASKGTGEEKLFF.

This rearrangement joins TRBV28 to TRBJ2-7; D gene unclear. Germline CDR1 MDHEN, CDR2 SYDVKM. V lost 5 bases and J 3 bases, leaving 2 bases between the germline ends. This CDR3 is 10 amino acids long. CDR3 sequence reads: CASSHYEQYF. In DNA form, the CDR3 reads TGTGCCAGCAGTCACTACGAGCAGTACTTC.

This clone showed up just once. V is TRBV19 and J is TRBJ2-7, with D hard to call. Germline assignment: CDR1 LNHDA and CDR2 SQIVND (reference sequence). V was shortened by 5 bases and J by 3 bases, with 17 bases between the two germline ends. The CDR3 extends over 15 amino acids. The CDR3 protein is CASSFPGESIYEQYF. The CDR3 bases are TGTGCCAGTAGTTTCCCAGGTGAATCCATCTACGAGCAGTACTTC.

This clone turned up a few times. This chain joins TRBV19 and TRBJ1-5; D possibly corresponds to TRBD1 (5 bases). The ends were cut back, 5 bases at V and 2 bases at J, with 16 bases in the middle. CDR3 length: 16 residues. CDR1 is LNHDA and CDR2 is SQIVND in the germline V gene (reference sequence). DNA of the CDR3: TGTGCCAGTAGTGCCCCCACCCCGGGGGGCAATCAGCCCCAGCATTTT. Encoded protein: CASSAPTPGGNQPQHF. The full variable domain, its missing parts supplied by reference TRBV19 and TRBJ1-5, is DGGITQSPKYLFRKEGQNVTLSCEQNLNHDAMYWYRQDPGQGLRLIYYSQIVNDFQKGDIAEGYSVSREKKESFPLTVTSAQKNPTAFYLCASSAPTPGGNQPQHFGDGTRLSIL.